This T cell receptor beta chain derives from a study of T cells in Graves' hyperthyroidism and ophthalmopathy. On this clonotype: What it binds is not known.

Study-wide points: Progression to ophthalmopathy was predicted a median of approximately 6.4 months early.

Germline assignment: CDR1 LGHDT and CDR2 YNNKEL (reference sequence). This CDR3 spans 16 amino acids. V lost 4 bases, J lost 6 bases, and 19 bases lay in between. Researchers took RNA transcripts and amplified the TCR beta CDR3 regions from them. A set of HTBI primers served as the primers for a first-round RT-PCR of the TCR CDR3. TCRdb independently ran MiXCR on the multiplex PCR reads; one entry per CDR3 protein. The data contain 550,000 to 850,000 distinct CDR3 sequences, around 20% of them singletons. The gene calls are TRBV3-1 and TRBJ2-4; D unresolved. The sequencing input was blood. The source of this sequence is a woman aged 45-60 years with Graves' hyperthyroidism that later progressed to Graves' ophthalmopathy. CDR3 protein: CASSRSGPLPGNIQYF. CDR3 nucleotide sequence: TGTGCCAGCAGCCGATCCGGACCCCTGCCAGGAAACATTCAGTACTTC. Full variable domain (rest looked up from reference TRBV3-1 and TRBJ2-4): DTAVSQTPKYLVTQMGNDKSIKCEQNLGHDTMYWYKQDSKKFLKIMFSYNNKELIINETVPNRFSPKSPDKAHLNLHINSLELGDSAVYFCASSRSGPLPGNIQYFGAGTRLSVL.